This T cell receptor beta chain was sequenced for a study of T-cell memory formation after mild COVID-19. On the study more broadly: Each donor largely had its own TCR clusters. Regarding the study as a whole: CD4+ clones that contracted lay mainly in CM and EM; CD8+ ones lay in EMRA.

The CDR3 covers 12 residues. Germline CDR1 KGHDR, CDR2 SFDVKD. V was pared by 2 bases and J by 4 bases, with 4 bases between. Sample barcodes and UMIs were carried by the TCR alpha and TCR beta cDNA libraries that 5'RACE generated with constant-segment primers. One entry per CDR3 protein, called by TCRdb with MiXCR from the 5' RACE reads. The table shows approximately 450,000 distinct CDR3 sequences, with 15% to 20% occurring only once. As to this clonotype: What it binds is unknown.

Material: PBMCs or a T cell subset sorted from them (not recorded which). The clonotype was recovered from an adult woman who had mild COVID-19 (a few samples of this study predate the infection). Cell type and time point are not known. This chain connects TRBV24-1 to TRBJ1-2, with D uncertain. The CDR3 loop is CATSDSLYGYTF. DNA for the CDR3: TGTGCCACCAGTGATTCCCTCTATGGCTACACCTTC.